This is a list of T cell receptor beta chains from one sample in a study of T-cell memory formation after mild COVID-19. TCRdb re-called the 5' RACE reads with MiXCR, one entry per CDR3 protein. Of over 250,000 distinct CDR3 sequences listed, about 16% are singletons. The sequenced material came from PBMCs or a T cell subset sorted from them (not recorded which). These receptors were obtained from a man in his late teens or twenties who had mild COVID-19 (a few samples of this study predate the infection). Cell type and time point are not known. The CDR3 runs from the conserved cysteine through the conserved F or W. D genes are given only for firm matches. Clone size is stated in some rows and not others, as once, few, many or a class when expanded.

TRBJ1-2 | NA | NA | TRBV6-5 | CASSYGIASHYGYTF | TGTGCCAGCAGTTACGGGATAGCTTCGCACTATGGCTACACCTTC
TRBJ2-2 | TRBD2 | NA | TRBV4-2 | CASSGASGVAAGELFF | TGTGCCAGCAGCGGCGCTAGCGGGGTTGCGGCCGGGGAGCTGTTTTTT
TRBJ2-6 | NA | NA | TRBV7-2 | CASSTRQGSSPGANVLTF | TGTGCCAGCAGCACAAGACAAGGCTCAAGTCCTGGGGCCAACGTCCTGACTTTC
TRBJ1-2 | NA | NA | TRBV12-3/TRBV12-4 | CASRERGTNYGYTF | TGTGCCAGCAGGGAGAGGGGAACTAACTATGGCTACACCTTC
TRBJ1-1 | NA | few | TRBV7-6 | CASSLAEGTEAFF | TGTGCCAGCAGCTTAGCTGAGGGGACTGAAGCTTTCTTT
TRBJ2-3 | NA | few | TRBV7-2 | CASSPRRFTDTQYF | TGTGCCAGCAGCCCGAGAAGGTTCACAGATACGCAGTATTTT
TRBJ1-5 | TRBD1 | many | TRBV7-2 | CASSLAGQGIIQPQHF | TGTGCCAGCAGCCTAGCGGGACAGGGGATCATTCAGCCCCAGCATTTT
TRBJ1-3 | NA | few | TRBV20-1 | CSAQIGRSERSIYF | TGCAGTGCACAAATAGGACGGTCGGAAAGGTCCATATATTTT
TRBJ2-7 | NA | NA | TRBV19 | CASSIVPGQYEQYF | TGTGCCAGTAGTATAGTTCCAGGCCAATACGAGCAGTACTTC
TRBJ2-3 | TRBD2 | few | TRBV20-1 | CSARRLAADTQYF | TGCAGTGCTCGTAGACTAGCGGCAGATACGCAGTATTTT
TRBJ2-1 | NA | NA | TRBV19 | CASSLRRNEQFF | TGTGCCAGTAGTCTTAGGCGGAATGAGCAGTTCTTC
TRBJ1-6 | TRBD1 | many | TRBV4-3 | CASSQFTGDSPLHF | TGCGCCAGCAGCCAATTTACAGGGGATTCACCCCTCCACTTT
TRBJ2-3 | NA | few | TRBV4-1 | CASSHQRTESTDTQYF | TGCGCCAGCAGCCACCAAAGGACAGAGTCCACAGATACGCAGTATTTT
TRBJ2-5 | NA | few | TRBV12-3/TRBV12-4 | CASSLRRQTQYF | TGTGCCAGCAGTTTACGGAGACAGACCCAGTACTTC
TRBJ2-5 | NA | NA | TRBV20-1 | CSATRLEGTETQYF | TGCAGTGCCACACGACTAGAGGGGACGGAGACCCAGTACTTC
TRBJ1-1 | NA | many | TRBV7-2 | CASSPGWATEAFF | TGTGCCAGCAGCCCGGGGTGGGCCACTGAAGCTTTCTTT
TRBJ2-5 | NA | NA | TRBV6-5 | CASSSRTGIGSETQYF | TGTGCCAGCAGTTCCCGGACGGGCATCGGCTCGGAGACCCAGTACTTC
TRBJ1-1 | NA | NA | TRBV3-1 | CASSQGQGEAFF | TGTGCCAGCAGCCAAGGTCAGGGCGAAGCTTTCTTT
TRBJ1-1 | NA | few | TRBV12-3/TRBV12-4 | CASRTVIGQLNTEAFF | TGTGCCAGCAGGACGGTCATCGGACAGCTGAACACTGAAGCTTTCTTT
TRBJ1-4 | NA | few | TRBV28 | CATQAREEKLFF | TGTGCCACCCAGGCCAGGGAAGAAAAACTGTTTTTT
TRBJ2-1 | NA | few | TRBV5-1 | CASRPLRDSYNEQFF | TGCGCCAGCAGGCCACTCAGGGACTCCTACAATGAGCAGTTCTTC
TRBJ1-2 | TRBD1 | NA | TRBV7-9 | CASSPQGGVTF | TGTGCCAGCAGCCCCCAGGGGGGCGTCACCTTC
TRBJ2-1 | NA | many | TRBV6-4 | CASSDSFQGRYNEQFF | TGTGCCAGCAGTGACTCCTTTCAGGGAAGGTACAATGAGCAGTTCTTC
TRBJ2-7 | NA | NA | TRBV6-1 | CASSEGHRVYEQYF | TGTGCCAGCAGTGAGGGACATCGAGTCTACGAGCAGTACTTC
TRBJ1-1 | NA | NA | TRBV18 | CASSEFSNTEAFF | TGTGCCAGCTCTGAATTTAGTAACACTGAAGCTTTCTTT
TRBJ1-6 | TRBD1 | NA | TRBV5-6 | CASGLGTDNSPLHF | TGTGCCAGCGGACTTGGGACAGACAATTCACCCCTCCACTTT
TRBJ2-5 | NA | few | TRBV4-1 | CASSQEQGGETQYF | TGCGCCAGCAGCCAAGAGCAGGGGGGAGAGACCCAGTACTTC
TRBJ2-5 | NA | NA | TRBV7-2 | CASTPYGPQETQYF | TGTGCCAGCACCCCTTATGGCCCGCAAGAGACCCAGTACTTC
TRBJ2-6 | NA | few | TRBV24-1 | CATGSGWSGANVLTF | TGTGCCACGGGTTCTGGATGGTCTGGGGCCAACGTCCTGACTTTC
TRBJ2-7 | NA | few | TRBV7-6 | CASSSSTGFPYEQYF | TGTGCCAGCAGCTCCTCAACAGGGTTCCCCTACGAGCAGTACTTC
TRBJ1-4 | NA | NA | TRBV7-2 | CASSFSGNPGEKLFF | TGTGCCAGCAGCTTCTCTGGGAACCCTGGAGAAAAACTGTTTTTT
TRBJ1-1 | NA | few | TRBV5-1 | CASSDSPNTEAFF | TGCGCCAGCAGCGATTCACCGAACACTGAAGCTTTCTTT
TRBJ2-3 | NA | NA | TRBV10-3 | CAISESTELDTQYF | TGTGCCATCAGTGAGTCGACCGAACTGGATACGCAGTATTTT
TRBJ1-2 | TRBD1 | few | TRBV20-1 | CSARRDRGIHGYTF | TGCAGTGCTAGAAGGGACAGGGGGATTCATGGCTACACCTTC
TRBJ2-2 | TRBD1 | many | TRBV5-1 | CASVAGTANTGELFF | TGCGCCAGCGTCGCCGGGACAGCGAACACCGGGGAGCTGTTTTTT
TRBJ2-4 | TRBD1 | few | TRBV25-1 | CASSEPGTVGNIQYF | TGTGCCAGCAGTGAACCCGGGACAGTCGGAAACATTCAGTACTTC
TRBJ1-1 | TRBD1 | NA | TRBV5-1 | CASSLRTGGLDTEAFF | TGCGCCAGCAGCCTAAGGACAGGGGGCCTGGACACTGAAGCTTTCTTT
TRBJ2-1 | NA | NA | TRBV25-1 | CASSELTSPHNEQFF | TGTGCCAGCAGTGAGTTGACTAGTCCCCACAATGAGCAGTTCTTC
TRBJ1-5 | NA | few | TRBV5-1 | CASRQGYGQPQHF | TGCGCCAGCAGGCAGGGGTATGGGCAGCCCCAGCATTTT
TRBJ1-5 | TRBD1 | many | TRBV7-6 | CASSLGQGNQPQHF | TGTGCCAGCAGCTTAGGACAGGGGAATCAGCCCCAGCATTTT
TRBJ2-3 | NA | few | TRBV4-3 | CASSGRGGGPDTQYF | TGCGCCAGCAGCGGCCGTGGGGGAGGCCCAGATACGCAGTATTTT
TRBJ2-5 | TRBD2 | few | TRBV20-1 | CSARVKRGYGETQYF | TGCAGTGCTAGAGTAAAGCGGGGGTATGGAGAGACCCAGTACTTC
TRBJ2-7 | TRBD1 | few | TRBV12-3/TRBV12-4 | CASSSRQGKEDEQYF | TGTGCCAGCAGTTCCCGACAGGGGAAGGAAGACGAGCAGTACTTC
TRBJ1-2 | TRBD1 | few | TRBV29-1 | CSVAHRGGYTF | TGCAGCGTGGCTCACAGGGGCGGCTACACCTTC
TRBJ1-5 | TRBD1 | few | TRBV5-1 | CASSPGQGGRNQPQHF | TGCGCCAGCAGCCCCGGACAGGGCGGCCGGAATCAGCCCCAGCATTTT
TRBJ1-4 | NA | NA | TRBV11-2 | CASSLVPGATNEKLFF | TGTGCCAGCAGCTTAGTTCCAGGGGCAACTAATGAAAAACTGTTTTTT
TRBJ2-3 | TRBD1 | once | TRBV5-1 | CASSTGTGLTDTQYF | TGCGCCAGCAGTACCGGGACAGGTCTCACAGATACGCAGTATTTT
TRBJ2-6 | NA | few | TRBV10-3 | CAIRPVGANVLTF | TGTGCCATCCGGCCCGTGGGGGCCAACGTCCTGACTTTC
TRBJ1-1 | TRBD1 | NA | TRBV6-1 | CASTEDRVNTEAFF | TGTGCCAGCACCGAGGACAGGGTGAACACTGAAGCTTTCTTT